This is a list of T cell receptor beta chains from one sample in a study of blood T cell repertoires in COVID-19. Sequencing was performed with immunoSEQ multiplex PCR; in TCRdb, only in-frame clones are kept and a portion is missing. The sample yields some 250,000 clones, 82% seen once. The material sequenced was peripheral blood. The receptors originated from a woman aged 18-29 years with acute or convalescent COVID-19. CDR3s include the opening cysteine and the closing phenylalanine or tryptophan. The order of the fields is V gene, CDR3 length, D gene, clone size, J gene, CDR3 DNA, CDR3 protein. The D gene is left open where the match is weak. Rows may omit the clone size; those that give it use once, few, many or a size class.

v_call: TRBV4-1; cdr3_length: 16; d_call: TRBD2; clone_size: once; j_call: TRBJ2-3; cdr3_nt: TGCGCCAGCAGCCAAAAGGTCGGGAGGAACCATGATACGCAGTATTTT; cdr3_aa: CASSQKVGRNHDTQYF
v_call: TRBV27; cdr3_length: 15; d_call: -; clone_size: -; j_call: TRBJ2-4; cdr3_nt: TGTGCCAGCAGATCCACAGGATCGGCCAAAAACATTCAGTACTTC; cdr3_aa: CASRSTGSAKNIQYF
v_call: TRBV9; cdr3_length: 17; d_call: TRBD1; clone_size: once; j_call: TRBJ2-2; cdr3_nt: TGTGCCAGCAGCCACTCCAAGACAGGGGGCGCAACCGGGGAGCTGTTTTTT; cdr3_aa: CASSHSKTGGATGELFF
v_call: TRBV7-2; cdr3_length: 15; d_call: -; clone_size: -; j_call: TRBJ1-5; cdr3_nt: TGTGCCAGCAGCCAACTGGGGGCCGCAAGTCAGCCCCAGCATTTT; cdr3_aa: CASSQLGAASQPQHF
v_call: TRBV11-1; cdr3_length: 13; d_call: TRBD1; clone_size: -; j_call: TRBJ1-1; cdr3_nt: TGTGCCAGCAACAATTTAAGGACAGGGGAAGCTTTCTTT; cdr3_aa: CASNNLRTGEAFF
v_call: TRBV7-2; cdr3_length: 13; d_call: -; clone_size: -; j_call: TRBJ1-1; cdr3_nt: TGTGCCAGCAGATTCCAGGGGAACACTGAAGCTTTCTTT; cdr3_aa: CASRFQGNTEAFF
v_call: TRBV5-6; cdr3_length: 16; d_call: -; clone_size: -; j_call: TRBJ2-7; cdr3_nt: TGTGCCAGCAGTTTCCCCCGTGGGGCCCCCTCCTACGAGCAGTACTTC; cdr3_aa: CASSFPRGAPSYEQYF
v_call: TRBV4-2; cdr3_length: 15; d_call: TRBD2; clone_size: -; j_call: TRBJ2-7; cdr3_nt: TGTGCCAGCAGCCAGGGCCAGGCGGGAGCCTACGAGCAGTACTTC; cdr3_aa: CASSQGQAGAYEQYF
v_call: TRBV4-2; cdr3_length: 14; d_call: -; clone_size: -; j_call: TRBJ1-5; cdr3_nt: TGTGCCAGCAGCCAGGCAAGACTTAATCAGCCCCAGCATTTT; cdr3_aa: CASSQARLNQPQHF
v_call: TRBV15; cdr3_length: 14; d_call: -; clone_size: -; j_call: TRBJ1-1; cdr3_nt: TGTGCCACCAGCAGATACGGGTCGGGGGGCGAGGCTTTCTTT; cdr3_aa: CATSRYGSGGEAFF